What follows is one TCR beta chain and its context. Its antigen is undetermined. Pooled samples include second doses given at about 4 or 12 weeks. This sample was taken from a study of T cell responses to AZD1222 COVID-19 vaccine. CDR3 size: 18 residues. The germline gives CDR1 SGHAT, CDR2 FQNNGV. The ends lost 5 bases at V and 4 bases at J; junction bases unmatched: 10. This table comes from immunoSEQ multiplex PCR, and its TCRdb copy is limited to in-frame clones, with some not included. The sample includes 150,000 to 200,000 clones, more than 85% of them seen just once. Regarding the study as a whole: Targeting of unmutated variant regions was reportedly seen in nearly half of spike-specific TCRs. Across spike, vaccine-associated CD4 TCRs were found, dominant at 160-218 and 743-854.

This TCR was recovered from an adult who received the AZD1222 COVID-19 vaccine. The chain uses TRBV11-2 and TRBJ2-2; 13 bases fit TRBD2. The starting material was peripheral blood, obtained 28 days after the second AZD1222 dose. The CDR3: CASSQPTSGRAFTGELFF. The CDR3 region has the DNA TGTGCCAGCAGCCAACCTACTAGCGGGAGGGCCTTCACCGGGGAGCTGTTTTTT.